These 10 T cell receptor beta chains were all obtained from the same sample, sequenced in a study of blood T cell repertoires in COVID-19. Measured with immunoSEQ multiplex PCR; TCRdb has only the in-frame clones, and not every one. The sample holds approximately 200,000 clones; approximately 90% are singletons and the top ten take approximately 2%. What was sequenced was PBMCs or T cells enriched from blood (not recorded which). The receptors come from a woman between 25 and 40 years old who had recovered from COVID-19.

The chain has TRBV19 and TRBJ1-1; 9 bases map to TRBD1. Germline lookup yields CDR1 LNHDA and CDR2 SQIVND (reference sequence). This CDR3 is built from 15 residues. The ends lost 5 bases at V and 4 bases at J; junction bases unmatched: 8. Here the CDR3 DNA reads TGTGCCAGTAGTCCCGGGACAGGGCGCGGCACTGAAGCTTTCTTT. Its protein product is CASSPGTGRGTEAFF.

V is TRBV3-1 (or the pseudogene TRBV3-2) and J is TRBJ1-1; D gene unclear. V was clipped by 4 bases and J by 4 bases, with 10 bases between them. The CDR3 has 13 amino acids. Germline V gene lookup returns CDR1 LGHDT and CDR2 YNNKEL (reference sequence). The CDR3, as DNA: TGTGCCAGCAGCCCCCGCCGAGGCACTGAAGCTTTCTTT. Protein sequence: CASSPRRGTEAFF.

The chain carries TRBV5-1 and TRBJ1-4; the D gene is possibly TRBD1 (5 bases). From germline, CDR1 is SGHRS and CDR2 YFSETQ. V was cut by 0 bases and J by 6 bases, with 9 bases left in between. CDR3 length: 14 amino acids. The CDR3 reads CASSLGPQDEKLFF. The CDR3 DNA reads as TGCGCCAGCAGCTTGGGTCCACAGGATGAAAAACTGTTTTTT.

In this sample, this clone turned up a few times. The V gene is TRBV3-1 (or the pseudogene TRBV3-2), the J gene TRBJ1-6; TRBD1 might be the D (6 bases). The CDR3 sequence is 18 residues long. The ends were cut back, 0 bases at V and 5 bases at J, with 17 bases in the middle. The germline CDR1 and CDR2 sequences are LGHDT and YNNKEL (reference sequence). CDR3 sequence: CASSQDRGGILNNSPLHF. As DNA, the CDR3 is TGTGCCAGCAGCCAAGATAGGGGGGGAATACTAAATAATTCACCCCTCCACTTT.

CDR3 coding DNA: TGCGCCAGCAGCCAAGATTTTCTGAGGGAGGGAACCTACGAGCAGTACTTC. It translates to CASSQDFLREGTYEQYF. The chain employs TRBV4-3 and TRBJ2-7; TRBD2 aligns across 7 bases. The V segment lost 0 bases and the J segment 2 bases; nucleotides outside the gene matches: 10. The length of the CDR3 is 17 residues. Germline CDR1 is LGHNA and CDR2 is YSLEER.

This sequence joins TRBV6-4 and TRBJ2-3, with 10 bases that match TRBD2. Losses at the gene ends were 6 bases for V and 3 bases for J; bases not matched to a gene: 15. The germline V gene has CDR1 MRHNA and CDR2 SNTAGT. This CDR3 comprises 18 residues. This CDR3 is CASSKGLAGAGLTDTQYF. The CDR3 DNA follows: TGTGCCAGCAGCAAAGGGCTAGCGGGGGCCGGGTTGACAGATACGCAGTATTTT.

The CDR3 DNA sequence: TGTGCCAGCTCAAGGGACAGTCGGGATGAAGCTTTCTTT. It translates to CASSRDSRDEAFF. The gene calls are TRBV18 and TRBJ1-1; 7 nucleotides align to TRBD1. Germline V lookup: CDR1 KGHSH, CDR2 LQKENI. V dropped 5 bases and J dropped 7; count of bases not matched to a gene: 7. The length of the CDR3 is 13 residues.

The gene calls are TRBV7-2 and TRBJ1-2, with D possibly being TRBD1 (5 bases). Germline assignment: CDR1 SGHTA and CDR2 FQGNSA. V lost 0 bases to trimming and J lost 0 bases, with 8 bases between them. The CDR3 contains 15 residues. CDR3 in DNA: TGTGCCAGCAGCTTAGCAGGGGTAGCTAACTATGGCTACACCTTC. It is translated as CASSLAGVANYGYTF.

The sample holds one count of this clone. The chain recombines TRBV3-1 (or the pseudogene TRBV3-2) with TRBJ2-1, with TRBD2 matching over 8 bases. This CDR3 region has 11 residues. Germline trimming cut 4 bases from V and 10 bases from J; bases unmatched to any gene: 0. Germline V lookup: CDR1 LGHDT, CDR2 YNNKEL (reference sequence). CDR3 in amino acids: CASSRTSEQFF. In nucleotides, the CDR3 is TGTGCCAGCAGCCGGACTAGCGAGCAGTTCTTC.

This rearrangement joins TRBV19 to TRBJ2-7; 9 bases agree with TRBD1. CDR1 and CDR2 from the germline V gene are LNHDA and SQIVND (reference sequence). J gave up 5 bases and V 3 bases, and 11 bases lay outside the gene matches. This CDR3 spans 16 amino acids. The CDR3, as DNA: TGTGCCAGTAGTATGGGGACAGGGACAGGGACGGACGAGCAGTACTTC. It specifies CASSMGTGTGTDEQYF.